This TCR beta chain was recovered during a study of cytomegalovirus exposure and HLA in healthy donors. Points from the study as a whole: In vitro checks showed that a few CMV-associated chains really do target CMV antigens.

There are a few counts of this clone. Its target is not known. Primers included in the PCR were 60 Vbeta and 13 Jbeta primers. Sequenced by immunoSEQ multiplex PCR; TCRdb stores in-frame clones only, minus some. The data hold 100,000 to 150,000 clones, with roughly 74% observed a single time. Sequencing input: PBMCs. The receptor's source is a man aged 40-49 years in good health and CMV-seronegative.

The DNA for the CDR3 is TGTGCCAGCAAACCGACAGGGGGAGCTGGAAACACCATATATTTT. This sequence encodes CASKPTGGAGNTIYF. The chain recombines TRBV7-2 with TRBJ1-3; TRBD1 matches 9 bases. The CDR3 runs to 15 residues. Per the germline V gene, CDR1 is SGHTA and CDR2 is FQGNSA. V was pared by 7 bases and J by 2 bases, with 6 bases of the junction left unmatched. The full variable domain, in which reference TRBV7-2 and TRBJ1-3 provide the parts outside the CDR3, is GAGVSQSPSNKVTEKGKDVELRCDPISGHTALYWYRQSLGQGLEFLIYFQGNSAPDKSGLPSDRFSAERTGGSVSTLTIQRTQQEDSAVYLCASKPTGGAGNTIYFGEGSWLTVV.